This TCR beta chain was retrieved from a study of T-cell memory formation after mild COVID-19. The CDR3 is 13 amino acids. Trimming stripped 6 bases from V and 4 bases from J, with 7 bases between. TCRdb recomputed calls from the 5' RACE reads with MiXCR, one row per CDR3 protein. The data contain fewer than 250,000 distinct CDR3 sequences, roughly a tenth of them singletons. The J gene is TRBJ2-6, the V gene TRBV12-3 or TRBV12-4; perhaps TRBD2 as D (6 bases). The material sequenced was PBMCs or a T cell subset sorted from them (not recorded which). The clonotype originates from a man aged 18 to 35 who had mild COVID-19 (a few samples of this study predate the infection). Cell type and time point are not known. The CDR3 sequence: CASSRGGANVLTF. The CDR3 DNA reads TGTGCCAGCAGCCGGGGGGGGGCCAACGTCCTGACTTTC.